A selection of T cell receptor beta chains follows, all from one sample in a study of blood T cell repertoires in COVID-19. Sequenced by immunoSEQ multiplex PCR; TCRdb stores in-frame clones only, minus some. The data hold approximately 170,000 clones, with approximately 80% observed a single time. The sequencing input was PBMCs or T cells enriched from blood (not recorded which). Receptors originate from a woman aged 45-59 years who had recovered from COVID-19. The conserved cysteine and the conserved F or W are not part of the CDR3 here.

cdr3_aa j_call v_call
ASSSSTATSYEQY TRBJ2-7 TRBV19
ASSQRTGLNSPLH TRBJ1-6 TRBV11-2
ASSEVADTEAF TRBJ1-1 TRBV6-1
ASSRDRDSYEQY TRBJ2-7 TRBV13
ASSSTGEYNGYT TRBJ1-2 TRBV7-8
ASSTRQYNEQF TRBJ2-1 TRBV7-2
ASSRDMFSRDRGQETQY TRBJ2-5 TRBV18
ASRSGTPTGELF TRBJ2-2 TRBV5-1
ATWKADTEAF TRBJ1-1 TRBV10-3
ASSLGRLPYEKLF TRBJ1-4 TRBV5-6
ASNPGMGDTQY TRBJ2-3 TRBV6-5
ASSFGGSAGELF TRBJ2-2 TRBV28
ASSTGQGFYGYT TRBJ1-2 TRBV23-1
ASSYAHSGGGETQY TRBJ2-5 TRBV6-5
ASSQDTGRNTEAF TRBJ1-1 TRBV4-2
ASSPTGTSDAGELF TRBJ2-2 TRBV7-8
ASSLLGLAPDTQY TRBJ2-3 TRBV27
ASSQGASGLSTDTQY TRBJ2-3 TRBV14
ASSPEGGRGQGYT TRBJ1-2 TRBV7-2
ASSTRDRLGQPQH TRBJ1-5 TRBV19
ASRRTSGTARVDGYT TRBJ1-2 TRBV5-5
ASSLSSTGEEKLF TRBJ1-4 TRBV28
ASRITTGRSPEAF TRBJ1-1 TRBV5-1
ASSFRGSVNSPLH TRBJ1-6 TRBV5-6
ASGSGTGSSYEQY TRBJ2-7 TRBV12-5